The present entry profiles one T cell receptor (beta chain) with its context. Its antigen is currently unknown. Within the ViraFEST assay, antigen-specific CD4+ T cells underwent expansion with viral peptide pools prior to sequencing. Between days 9 and 10 of culture, CD4+ T cells were separated out. The individual was infected with SARS-CoV-2 between March and December 2020, as confirmed by PCR. Participants each got two BNT162b2 or mRNA-1273 vaccine doses. Supplemented with roughly 9.6 IU/ml IL-2 and approximately 9.7 ug/ml peptides, about 2 million PBMC per well were kept in culture. This specimen comes from a study of vaccination effects on CD4 cells after COVID-19. As for the study in general: It was a median of 72 days after the second dose that post-vaccine samples were obtained.

CDR1 and CDR2 from the germline V gene are MNHNY and SVGAGI (reference sequence). This CDR3 is built from 16 residues. With V trimmed by 7 bases and J by 1 base, 9 bases remained unmatched. Assay used: immunoSEQ multiplex PCR; TCRdb lists only in-frame clones, some missing. The profile shows 13,000 or so clones, around 67% of them singletons. The J gene is TRBJ2-2, the V gene TRBV6-6, with 7 bases that match TRBD2. The sequence was obtained from a human donor who had a prior SARS-CoV-2 infection. Specimen: CD4+ T cells from PBMCs cultured with HCoV-NL63 spike peptides, collected after COVID-19 vaccination. CDR3 coding DNA: TGTGCCAGCACACCCCTCGGACTAGGGAACACCGGGGAGCTGTTTTTT. Its translation is CASTPLGLGNTGELFF.